This T cell receptor beta chain was identified in a study of blood T cell repertoires in COVID-19 (dated by TCRdb to 2020 to 2022). In the study overall: The collaborator samples originated in the United States, Italy and Spain and spanned the acute and convalescent phases of COVID-19. The samples were drawn from two sources: the first 160 participants of the ongoing ImmuneRACE study, and over 1,000 subjects contributed by 6 global collaborators. The repertoires were made available in a free public database intended to serve as a resource for research on the immune response to SARS-CoV-2. The sample metadata nearly always contained a de-identified subject ID, COVID-19 status, age in years and sex. The material from the prospective study consisted of cDNA or gDNA derived from T cells, B-cell-depleted T cells, or PBMCs. Deeply sampled blood TCRbeta repertoires from subjects exposed to, actively infected with, or recovered from COVID-19 were included in the dataset. HLA class I and class II types, where available, came from metadata supplied by the sample provider rather than from assay-based typing.

Sequences ENHRY (CDR1) and SYGVKD (CDR2) are obtained from the germline V gene. The V and J ends are trimmed by 5 bases and 7 bases, leaving 12 bases between them. The CDR3 sequence holds 14 residues, the cysteine and phenylalanine included. The sequence is cut down to CDR3 DNA, 42 bases in frame from base 1. Turning to this clone: It has no known antigen specificity. Base qualities are missing; no much larger clone stands one base away.

One collaborating source in Seattle enrolled patients while the patients were actively infected and followed the patients over time throughout the course of disease. Whole blood was collected in K2EDTA tubes by collaborating institutions according to the institutions' own protocols. For TCRbeta analysis, collaborator samples were shipped as frozen whole blood, as isolated PBMCs, or as DNA extracted from either sample type. Study-wide findings and limitations: The quantity of clinical and demographic metadata differed by source and by participant and was supplied without curation.

The immunoSEQ Assay, a bias-controlled multiplex PCR, was used to amplify TCRbeta CDR3 regions from genomic DNA. Per the original workflow: Nucleated cell counts per sample were estimated from amplification of reference gene primers within the assay. Sequence reads were collapsed and filtered to measure the absolute abundance of every unique TCRbeta CDR3 rearrangement. Productive Simpson clonality was computed per sample as the square root of Simpson's diversity index over productive rearrangements. TCRdb provides this immuneACCESS table in a form limited to in-frame rearrangements. Some clones are lacking; in checked studies, under half of them reflect an unresolved V gene, and why the rest are absent is not known. V and J calls and clone size come straight from that table; D and trimming were deduced from the DNA. Across this sample there are approximately 330,000 clones, with roughly 86% seen only once. The ten largest make up approximately 9.3% of the sample.

This TCR was sampled from a man in his thirties or forties with COVID-19, enrolled during active disease. The sequence links TRBV10-3 to TRBJ1-6; TRBD1 is possibly the D segment (6 matching bases). The sequencing sample was made of peripheral blood. In nucleotide form, the sequence is TGTGCCATCAGTAAGACAGGTGACAATTCACCCCTCCACTTT. It codes for CAISKTGDNSPLHF.